This passage covers 12 T cell receptor beta chains from one sample sequenced in a study of shared clonotypes between healthy human individuals. Profiling relied on immunoSEQ multiplex PCR, and the TCRdb table lists in-frame clones only, not all of them. The sample has 2.3 million or so clones; 93% are singletons. The material sequenced was naive CD4+ T cells from PBMCs. Subset indicated: CD45RA+ positively selected. These receptors all stem from a man between 18 and 35 years old in good health. Some clones in this sample may be carry-over from other donors' samples.

The sample holds one count of this clone. The rearrangement joins TRBV28 to TRBJ2-7, with D tentatively TRBD1 or TRBD2 (7 bases each). With 7 bases removed from V and 7 bases from J, the gap between germline ends came to 23 bases. The CDR3 has 15 amino acids. The germline V gene encodes CDR1 MDHEN and CDR2 SYDVKM. CDR3 protein: CASTRGGATAGEQYF. CDR3 bases: TGTGCCAGCACGAGAGGGGGCGCGACAGCGGGGGAGCAGTACTTC.

The rearrangement links TRBV4-3 to TRBJ2-1; 11 nucleotides line up with TRBD2. The J segment lost 4 bases and the V segment lost 5 bases, leaving 4 bases of the junction unmatched. Germline V CDR1 and CDR2: LGHNA, YSLEER. CDR3 size: 15 residues. The CDR3 loop is CASSTWTSGYNEQFF. CDR3 bases: TGCGCCAGCAGCACCTGGACTAGCGGGTACAATGAGCAGTTCTTC.

The V gene is TRBV18, the J gene TRBJ2-2, with 13 bases that match TRBD2. Per the germline V gene, CDR1 is KGHSH and CDR2 is LQKENI. Trimming cost V 3 bases and J 0 bases; bases outside gene matches: 4. This CDR3 region has 18 residues. The CDR3 sequence is CASSPGTSGTSNTGELFF. The CDR3 DNA reads as TGTGCCAGCTCACCCGGGACTAGCGGGACTTCGAACACCGGGGAGCTGTTTTTT.

V and J are TRBV6-5 and TRBJ2-5; 7 bases map to TRBD2. From germline, CDR1 is MNHEY and CDR2 SVGAGI. This CDR3 spans 15 amino acids. J gave up 4 bases and V 6 bases, and 11 bases lay outside the gene matches. CDR3 loop: CASSSRRERSETQYF. In DNA, the CDR3 is TGTGCCAGCAGCTCCCGGCGGGAGAGGTCAGAGACCCAGTACTTC.

This chain uses TRBV7-2 with TRBJ1-2; TRBD1 aligns across 8 bases. V lost 5 bases and J lost 5; bases outside the gene matches: 13. Germline CDR1 and CDR2: SGHTA and FQGNSA. The CDR3 has 16 residues. Here the CDR3 reads CASSMGQVGVNYGYTF. The CDR3 DNA reads TGTGCCAGCAGCATGGGACAGGTCGGGGTGAATTATGGCTACACCTTC.

This clone came up once. The rearrangement uses TRBV28 and TRBJ2-3; 8 bases are a match to TRBD2. This CDR3 region has 17 residues. Per germline, CDR1 MDHEN and CDR2 SYDVKM. The J segment lost 1 base and the V segment lost 1 base, leaving 7 bases of the junction unmatched. CDR3 nucleotides: TGTGCCAGCAGTTTATATACTACGGGAGGGGGCACAGATACGCAGTATTTT. This sequence encodes CASSLYTTGGGTDTQYF. Drawing the rest from reference TRBV28 and TRBJ2-3, the complete variable domain is DVKVTQSSRYLVKRTGEKVFLECVQDMDHENMFWYRQDPGLGLRLIYFSYDVKMKEKGDIPEGYSVSREKKERFSLILESASTNQTSMYLCASSLYTTGGGTDTQYFGPGTRLTVL.

The chain links TRBV6-1 to TRBJ2-4; D remains ambiguous. V was clipped by 2 bases and J by 0 bases, with 8 bases between them. This CDR3 comprises 15 residues. CDR1 and CDR2 (germline): MNHNS, SASEGT. CDR3 bases: TGTGCCAGCAGTGAAATAGGGCTAGCCAAAAACATTCAGTACTTC. Translation: CASSEIGLAKNIQYF.

The chain is built from TRBV6-1 and TRBJ2-1, with 7 bases that match TRBD2. This CDR3 is built from 17 residues. The V and J ends lost 2 bases and 4 bases, in that order; junction bases with no gene match: 11. Germline CDR1 is MNHNS and CDR2 is SASEGT. Written as DNA, the CDR3 is TGTGCCAGCAGTGAAAGGTCTGGAGGGAGGGGATACAATGAGCAGTTCTTC. Translation gives CASSERSGGRGYNEQFF.

The V gene is TRBV28, the J gene TRBJ1-4; TRBD1 might be the D (5 bases). The length of the CDR3 is 15 residues. Between the trimmed V and J ends, which lost 6 bases and 10 bases, there was a span of 21 bases. Germline lookup yields CDR1 MDHEN and CDR2 SYDVKM. The CDR3 bases are TGTGCCAGCAGCCCCGGACAAAGAGGGCTGGCAAAACTGTTTTTT. Translation gives CASSPGQRGLAKLFF.

V is TRBV28 and J is TRBJ2-7, with TRBD1 matching 9 bases. V gave up 4 bases and J gave up 5 bases; unmatched junction bases: 9. This CDR3 comprises 15 residues. Germline V gene lookup returns CDR1 MDHEN and CDR2 SYDVKM. The CDR3 DNA follows: TGTGCCAGCAGTTCCGGACAGGGGAATGTGCACGAGCAGTACTTC. Translation gives CASSSGQGNVHEQYF.

This chain joins TRBV15 and TRBJ1-1; no clear D gene. CDR1 and CDR2 from the germline V gene are LNHNV and YYDKDF (reference sequence). This CDR3 is built from 14 residues. V gave up 0 bases and J gave up 0 bases, with 5 bases separating them. CDR3 protein: CATSRDGMNTEAFF. CDR3 coding DNA: TGTGCCACCAGCAGAGATGGTATGAACACTGAAGCTTTCTTT.

The genes are TRBV6-6 and TRBJ2-1; TRBD1 matches at 11 bases. After removal of 10 bases from V and 6 bases from J, the junction contained 2 bases not matched to a gene. CDR3 length equals 12 residues. In germline, CDR1 is MNHNY, CDR2 SVGAGI (reference sequence). CDR3 DNA sequence: TGTGCCATCGGGACAGGGGGCAATGAGCAGTTCTTC. It translates to CAIGTGGNEQFF.